This T cell receptor (beta chain) was identified during a study of CXCR3-negative and CXCR3-positive naive CD8 T cells. Notes on this clonotype: Antigen unknown.

In preparing the TRB cDNA libraries, 5' RACE with UMI labels was used. Each CDR3 protein gets one entry in TCRdb, which reprocessed the 5' RACE reads and gives no DNA. The sample totals roughly 61,000 distinct CDR3 sequences. Naive cells were sorted as CD45RO-, CCR7+, CD27+ and CD95-. This CDR3 has 15 amino acids. The germline V gene encodes CDR1 SGHAT and CDR2 FQNNGV. Broader study findings: Memory cells showed distinct TRBV-TRBJ patterns, while the two naive subsets matched. CXCR3-positive naive cells carried more hydrophobic TRB CDR3s than CXCR3-negative naive cells did.

The sequencing input was naive CXCR3+ CD8+ T cells from blood. As for subset: CD45RO-CCR7+CD27+CD95- naive CD8+ T cells expressing CXCR3 (TNR3+). The chain employs TRBV11-2 and TRBJ2-5; no DNA is available, so the TRBD1 call from TCRdb remains unchecked. The source is a human donor in good health. Some clones in this sample may be carry-over from other donors' samples. This CDR3 reads CASSLGPQGQETQYF.